The clone carrying this TCR beta chain was counted between two and nine times. Its target is not known. The record originates from a study of cytomegalovirus exposure and HLA in healthy donors. The study's findings and limits: In an earlier analysis, most TCR beta V segments were productive about 87% or about 30% of the time.

Germline CDR1 is SGHRS and CDR2 is YFSETQ. With 5 bases removed from V and 6 bases from J, the gap between germline ends came to 9 bases. The CDR3 runs to 11 residues. The PCR employed 60 Vbeta primers together with 13 Jbeta primers. Per the original methods: As a later analysis found, there were tens of millions of unique TCR beta chains, of which some 10 million were shared. Profiling relied on immunoSEQ multiplex PCR, and the TCRdb table lists in-frame clones only, not all of them. The V and J calls and clone size come from that table; D and trimming were worked out from the DNA. The sample includes roughly 130,000 clones, roughly four fifths of them seen just once.

The sequence was collected from a woman in her 50s in good health and CMV-seropositive. Sequences were obtained from PBMCs. The chain uses TRBV5-1 and TRBJ2-7; no clear D gene. This chain's CDR3 is CASSNLVEQYF. DNA of the CDR3: TGCGCCAGCAGTAATTTAGTCGAGCAGTACTTC.